This entry concerns a single T cell receptor beta chain. TCRdb re-analyzed the 5' RACE reads; it lists each CDR3 protein once, without DNA. Found here are roughly 420,000 distinct CDR3 sequences; the top ten clones hold approximately 6.8%. This specimen belongs to a study of T cells expressing NK-cell markers. This CDR3 spans 14 amino acids. Per the germline V gene, CDR1 is SGHTA and CDR2 is FQGNSA. This sequence joins TRBV7-2 and TRBJ2-3; TCRdb reports TRBD2, a call that lacks DNA to check it against. The source is a woman between 18 and 70 years old in good health. The sequenced sample was blood T cells: a sorted CD56 or NKG2C T cell subset, CD4+ or CD8+ T cells, or bulk PBMC T cells (not recorded which). CDR3 residues: CASTPSGGWDTQYF.